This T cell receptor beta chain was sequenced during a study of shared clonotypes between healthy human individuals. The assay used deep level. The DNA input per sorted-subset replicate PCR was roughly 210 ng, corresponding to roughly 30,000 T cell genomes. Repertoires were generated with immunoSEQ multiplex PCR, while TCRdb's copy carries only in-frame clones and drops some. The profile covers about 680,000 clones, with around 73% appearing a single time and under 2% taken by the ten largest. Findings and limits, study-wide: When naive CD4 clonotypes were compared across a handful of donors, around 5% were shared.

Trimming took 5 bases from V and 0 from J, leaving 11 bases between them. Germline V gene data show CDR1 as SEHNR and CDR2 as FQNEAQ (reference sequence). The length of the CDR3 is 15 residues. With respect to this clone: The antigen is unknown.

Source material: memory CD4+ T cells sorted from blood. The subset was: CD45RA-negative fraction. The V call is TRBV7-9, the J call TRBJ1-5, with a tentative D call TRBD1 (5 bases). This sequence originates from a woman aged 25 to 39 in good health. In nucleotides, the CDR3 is TGTGCCAGCAGCCAGGGTTTAGGTAGCAATCAGCCCCAGCATTTT. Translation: CASSQGLGSNQPQHF.